This TCR beta chain was profiled in a study of blood T cell repertoires in COVID-19. Background on the study: COVID-19 samples collected from the United States, Italy and Spain covered acute and convalescent phases.

Germline CDR1 and CDR2: MGHRA and YSYEKL. The CDR3 consists of 15 residues. Trimming took off 1 base at V and 1 base at J, with 10 bases between the two ends. The protocol was immunoSEQ multiplex PCR, while the TCRdb copy is restricted to in-frame clones and leaves out a portion. Of 40,000 or so clones detected, about 86% appear once; the ten largest clones hold approximately 5.4%. This TCR derives from a man aged 40-50 years with active COVID-19. Source material: peripheral blood. The chain links TRBV4-1 to TRBJ1-1; D remains unclear. The CDR3 bases are TGCGCCAGCAGCCAAGGAAGTCTCGGGAACACTGAAGCTTTCTTT. Residues: CASSQGSLGNTEAFF.